This entry concerns a single TCR beta chain. The antigen is unknown. Oncomine TCR Beta short-read sequencing was applied to DNA from cultured CD4+ T cells. TCRdb re-analysed the PCR reads in MiXCR, keeping a single row per CDR3 protein. The table has roughly 9,900 distinct CDR3 sequences, about 33% seen once. The data were taken from a study of vaccination and CD4 T cells after COVID-19. The wider study: Sampling post-COVID took place a median 101 days after diagnosis (range 35 to 161).

Whole-study results and caveats: The study found that a median around 90% of reactive clones in convalescent patients appeared only post-vaccination.

As to treatment: roughly 11-day PBMC culture with coronavirus spike peptide pools or control peptides (ViraFEST assay). Ahead of the COVID-19 pandemic (2011-2018), the CD4+ T cells of the unexposed donor were collected. After being plated at over 1.5 million per well, PBMCs were cultured with 9 to 10 IU/ml IL-2 and roughly 9.8 ug/ml peptide pools. Trimming cost V 1 base and J 5 bases, with 5 bases left between them. There are 12 residues in the CDR3. Germline values: CDR1 SGHRS, CDR2 YFSETQ. The chain joins TRBV5-1 to TRBJ2-3; no clear D gene. The sample consisted of CD4+ T cells from blood, cultured in vitro. The source of this sequence is a human donor in good health. The CDR3 is CASSLMKDTQYF. The CDR3 coding sequence is TGCGCCAGCAGCTTGATGAAAGATACGCAGTATTTT.